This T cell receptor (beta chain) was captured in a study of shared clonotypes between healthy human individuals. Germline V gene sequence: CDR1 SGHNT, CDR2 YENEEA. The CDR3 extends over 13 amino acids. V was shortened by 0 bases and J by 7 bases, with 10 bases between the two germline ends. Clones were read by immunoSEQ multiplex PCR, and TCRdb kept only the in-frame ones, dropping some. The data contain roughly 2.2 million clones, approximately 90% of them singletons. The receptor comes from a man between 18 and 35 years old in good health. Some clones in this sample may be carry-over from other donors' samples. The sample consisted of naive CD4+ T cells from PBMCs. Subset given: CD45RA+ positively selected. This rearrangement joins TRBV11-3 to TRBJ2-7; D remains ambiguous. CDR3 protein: CASSLDTEREQYF. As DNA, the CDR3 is TGTGCCAGCAGCTTAGACACCGAGAGGGAGCAGTACTTC.